This T cell receptor beta chain is from a study of cytomegalovirus exposure and HLA in healthy donors. Germline lookup yields CDR1 LNHNV and CDR2 YYDKDF (reference sequence). The V gene lost 5 bases and the J gene lost 2 bases, with 13 bases spanning the gap. The length of the CDR3 is 15 residues. At sampling all donors were nominally healthy, likely with unrecorded immune exposures. Primers: 60 Vbeta forward and 13 Jbeta reverse. The assay was immunoSEQ multiplex PCR, and TCRdb's table has in-frame clones only and misses some. Among over 55,000 clones listed, just under 80% were seen once. Sequenced: PBMCs. The rearrangement uses TRBV15 and TRBJ1-5, with D possibly matching TRBD1 (6 bases). This TCR was sampled from a woman in her twenties or thirties in good health and CMV-seronegative. The DNA of the CDR3 is TGTGCCACCAGCTACAGGGTTAGTGGCAATCAGCCCCAGCATTTT. Translation: CATSYRVSGNQPQHF.